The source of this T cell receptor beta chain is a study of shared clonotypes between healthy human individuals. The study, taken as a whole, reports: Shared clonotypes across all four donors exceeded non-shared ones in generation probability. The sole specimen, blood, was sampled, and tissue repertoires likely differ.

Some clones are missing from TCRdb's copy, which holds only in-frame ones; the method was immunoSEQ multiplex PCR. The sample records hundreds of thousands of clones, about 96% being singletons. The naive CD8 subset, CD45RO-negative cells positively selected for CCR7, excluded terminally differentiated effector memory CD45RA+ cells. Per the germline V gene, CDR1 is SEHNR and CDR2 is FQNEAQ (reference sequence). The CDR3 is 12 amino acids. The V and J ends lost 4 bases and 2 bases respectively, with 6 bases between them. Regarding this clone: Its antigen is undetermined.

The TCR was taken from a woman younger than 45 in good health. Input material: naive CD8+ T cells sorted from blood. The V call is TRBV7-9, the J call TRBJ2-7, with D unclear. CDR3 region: CASSSVAYEQYF. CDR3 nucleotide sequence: TGTGCCAGCAGCTCAGTAGCCTACGAGCAGTACTTC.